This TCR beta chain is drawn from a study of blood T cells in healthy people across ages (dated by TCRdb to between 2015 and 2017). Broadly, across the study: In model experiments, template switching captured roughly one uniquely barcoded TCR beta cDNA molecule for every two T cells. Two additional independent replicas of 1 million unique cDNA reads from the same blood draw were analyzed for two donors (one aged 18 to 30 and one aged 80 or older). The study measured age-related changes in TCR beta repertoire diversity using deep sequencing normalized with unique cDNA molecular identifiers. To avoid experimental bias, donors of different ages were randomly spread across the sequencing lanes. Donors were grouped into four age groups: young (average 16 years), middle-aged (roughly 40), aged (around 62) and long-lived (82).

The 35 to 40 donors, aged about 6 to 95 years, were systemically healthy Caucasian individuals from Russia. Each donor gave 8.5 to 10 milliliters of peripheral blood, collected into EDTA-treated Vacutainer tubes. Ficoll-Paque density-gradient centrifugation was used to isolate PBMCs, with at least 6.5 million per sample. Total RNA, at least 5 micrograms per sample, was extracted from PBMCs with Trizol reagent. For every donor, an aliquot of PBMCs went through flow cytometry to measure the percentages of naive CD45RAhigh/CD27high T cells. The germline V gene encodes CDR1 SGHRS and CDR2 YFSETQ. The CDR3 holds 14 amino acids from the cysteine to the phenylalanine. Only CDR3 DNA is held: 42 bases, read in frame from base 1. V and J lose 4 bases and 2 bases, and a span of 12 bases separates them. Receptors were amplified or captured by 5' RACE. TCRdb names Illumina HiSeq 2500 as the instrument used. A second PCR of roughly 6 to 11 cycles was run with a J-beta primer mix and a sample-barcoded 5' primer. A template-switch 5' adaptor carrying 12 random nucleotides introduced a unique molecular identifier onto each TCR beta cDNA molecule. Each sample yielded at least 2.5 million CDR3-containing paired-end reads. The Mint cDNA synthesis kit, primed by a TRBC-specific oligonucleotide, was used to synthesize first-strand cDNA from all RNA. Following uracil-DNA glycosylase treatment, all cDNA underwent a first 18-cycle PCR with the universal primers M1SS and BC2_uni_R. Concerning the study's data processing: For normalization, 1 million high-quality reads were randomly selected from each sample, with every read carrying a distinct molecular identifier. Reads with shared molecular identifiers were discarded instead of being binned into consensus sequences. CDR3 identification, clonotype clustering and error correction used MiTCR with a Q25 quality threshold and the strictest error-elimination algorithm. A nonparametric unseen species model with Euler transformation was used to estimate lower-bound total TCR beta diversity. TCRdb's own reprocessing of the public reads used fastp at Q25 and MiXCR and kept productive beta chains. Each entry merges the rows of one CDR3 protein and shows their most common DNA and genes. TCRdb assigned the V and J calls; the authors' analysis was not used. Present in this sample are approximately 1,000,000 distinct CDR3 sequences, about two fifths of which were seen just once. In total, the top ten clones hold about an eighth of the sample.

Findings and caveats that apply to the study as a whole: The long-lived group showed more naive CD4+ T cells, fewer expanded clones and increased TCR diversity than the aged group, suggesting age selection. Estimates of total diversity based on one million sequenced T cells were regarded as lower bounds and as underestimates. Donor CMV infection status was unknown, potentially confounding age-related changes in expanded clonotypes. Observed TCR beta diversity per million T cells fell roughly linearly with age, and a significant reduction was already apparent by age approximately 41. Because profiling used bulk unsorted PBMCs, naive and antigen-experienced compartments could not be compared conclusively. There was a strong correlation between observed TCR beta diversity and the percentage of naive T cells measured by flow cytometry.

The sample holds many counts of this clonotype. The specificity of this receptor is unknown. No much larger clone is present one base from it, and per-base qualities are unavailable. The TCR sequence derives from a man aged 18 to 29 in good health. Sequenced material: blood. The sequence is built from TRBV5-1 and TRBJ2-5; tentative D gene TRBD1, with 5 bases matching. The sequence in DNA is TGCGCCAGCAGCAATGGACAAGCTCAAGAGACCCAGTACTTC. It encodes CASSNGQAQETQYF.